This T cell receptor (beta chain) was sequenced for a study of OX40 agonist ivuxolimab in advanced cancers. Whole-study context: Patients undergoing dose escalation presented with hepatocellular carcinoma, melanoma, renal cell or head and neck cancer.

Assay used: immunoSEQ multiplex PCR; TCRdb lists only in-frame clones, some missing. The table shows 55,000 to 75,000 clones, with roughly 80% occurring only once. V lost 4 bases, J lost 1 base, and 13 bases lay in between. Germline V gene lookup returns CDR1 MNHNS and CDR2 SASEGT. The CDR3 covers 16 residues. The sequenced sample was CD4+ or CD8+ T cells sorted from blood, obtained in a trial of the OX40 agonist ivuxolimab. The chain joins TRBV6-1 to TRBJ2-2; D is ambiguous. This TCR derives from an adult with an advanced solid tumor such as melanoma, head and neck, liver or kidney cancer. The CDR3 coding sequence is TGTGCCAGCAGTGCCGAGGAGATTCAGAACACCGGGGAGCTGTTTTTT. It is translated as CASSAEEIQNTGELFF.